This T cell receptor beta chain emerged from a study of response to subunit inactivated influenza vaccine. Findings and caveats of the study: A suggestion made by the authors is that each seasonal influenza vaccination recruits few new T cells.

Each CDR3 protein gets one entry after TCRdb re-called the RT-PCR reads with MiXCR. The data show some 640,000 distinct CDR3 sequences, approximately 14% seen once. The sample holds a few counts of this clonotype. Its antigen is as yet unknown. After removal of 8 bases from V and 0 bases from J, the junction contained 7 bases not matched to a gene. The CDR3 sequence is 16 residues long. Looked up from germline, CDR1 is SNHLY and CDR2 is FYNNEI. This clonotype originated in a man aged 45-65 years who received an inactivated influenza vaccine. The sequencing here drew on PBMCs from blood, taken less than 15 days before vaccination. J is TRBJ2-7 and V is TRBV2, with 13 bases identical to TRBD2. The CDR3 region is CASGGLAGLVSYEQYF. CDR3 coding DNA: TGTGCCAGCGGGGGACTAGCGGGGCTCGTCTCCTACGAGCAGTACTTC.